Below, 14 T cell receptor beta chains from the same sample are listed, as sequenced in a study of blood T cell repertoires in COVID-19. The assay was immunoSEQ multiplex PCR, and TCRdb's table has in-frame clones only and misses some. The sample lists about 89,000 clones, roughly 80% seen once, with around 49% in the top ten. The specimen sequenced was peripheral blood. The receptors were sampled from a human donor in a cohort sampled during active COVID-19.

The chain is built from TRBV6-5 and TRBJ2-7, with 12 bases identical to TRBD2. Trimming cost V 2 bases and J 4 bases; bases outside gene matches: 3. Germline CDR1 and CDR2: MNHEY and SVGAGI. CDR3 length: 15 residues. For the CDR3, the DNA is TGTGCCAGCAGTTACCGGACTAGCGGGACTTACGAGCAGTACTTC. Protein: CASSYRTSGTYEQYF.

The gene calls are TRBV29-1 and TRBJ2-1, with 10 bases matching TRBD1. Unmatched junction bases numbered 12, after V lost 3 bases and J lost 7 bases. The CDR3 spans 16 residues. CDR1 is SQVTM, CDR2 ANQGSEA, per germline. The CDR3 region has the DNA TGCAGCGTTGAGGGGGGACAGGGGACGGGTTGGAATGAGCAGTTCTTC. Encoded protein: CSVEGGQGTGWNEQFF.

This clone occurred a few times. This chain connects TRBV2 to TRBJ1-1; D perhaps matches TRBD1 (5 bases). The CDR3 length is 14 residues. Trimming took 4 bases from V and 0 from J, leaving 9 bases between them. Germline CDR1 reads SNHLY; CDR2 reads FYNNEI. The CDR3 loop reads CASSGWGVNTEAFF. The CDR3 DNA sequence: TGTGCCAGCAGTGGATGGGGCGTGAACACTGAAGCTTTCTTT.

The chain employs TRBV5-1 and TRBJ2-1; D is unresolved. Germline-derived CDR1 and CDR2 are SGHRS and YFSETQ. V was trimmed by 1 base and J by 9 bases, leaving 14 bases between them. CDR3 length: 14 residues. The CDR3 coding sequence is TGCGCCAGCAGCTTGCTCTCGACTCCAGCTGAGCAGTTCTTC. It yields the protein CASSLLSTPAEQFF.

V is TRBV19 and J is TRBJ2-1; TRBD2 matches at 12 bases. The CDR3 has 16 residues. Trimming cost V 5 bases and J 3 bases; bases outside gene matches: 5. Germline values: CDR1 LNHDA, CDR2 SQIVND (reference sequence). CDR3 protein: CASSPSTSGSYNEQFF. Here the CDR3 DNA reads TGTGCCAGTAGTCCCTCGACTAGCGGGAGCTACAATGAGCAGTTCTTC.

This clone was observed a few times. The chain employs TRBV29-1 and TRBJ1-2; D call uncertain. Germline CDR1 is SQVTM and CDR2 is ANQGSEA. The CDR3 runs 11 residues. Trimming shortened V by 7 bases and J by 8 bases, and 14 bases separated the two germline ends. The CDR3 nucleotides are TGCAGCGCACCCGTCGGCGGCGGCTACACCTTC. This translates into CSAPVGGGYTF.

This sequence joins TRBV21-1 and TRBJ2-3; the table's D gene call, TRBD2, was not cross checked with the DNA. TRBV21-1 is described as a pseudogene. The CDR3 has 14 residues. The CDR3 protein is CASSNGRGTVTQYF. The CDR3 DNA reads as TGTGCCAGCAGCAACGGGCGGGGAACAGTAACGCAGTATTTT.

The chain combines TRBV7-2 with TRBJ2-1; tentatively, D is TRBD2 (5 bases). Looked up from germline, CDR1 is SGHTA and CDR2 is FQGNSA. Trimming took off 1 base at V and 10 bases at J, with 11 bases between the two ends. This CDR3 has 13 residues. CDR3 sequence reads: CASSLGHRGEQFF. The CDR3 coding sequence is TGTGCCAGCAGCTTAGGGCACAGAGGGGAGCAGTTCTTC.

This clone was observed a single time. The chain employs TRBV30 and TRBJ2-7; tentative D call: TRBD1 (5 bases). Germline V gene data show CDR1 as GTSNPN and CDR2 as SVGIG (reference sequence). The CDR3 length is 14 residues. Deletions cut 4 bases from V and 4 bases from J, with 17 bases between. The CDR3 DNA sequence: TGTGCCTGGAAATTGGCAGGGCAGCAGTACGAGCAGTACTTC. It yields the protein CAWKLAGQQYEQYF.

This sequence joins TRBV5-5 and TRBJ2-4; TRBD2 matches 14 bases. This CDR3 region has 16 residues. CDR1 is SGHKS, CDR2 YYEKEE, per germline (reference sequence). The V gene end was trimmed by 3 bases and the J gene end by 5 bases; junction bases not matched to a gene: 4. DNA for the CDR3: TGTGCCAGCAGCTGGGGACTAGCGGGAGTAGAAAACATTCAGTACTTC. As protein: CASSWGLAGVENIQYF.

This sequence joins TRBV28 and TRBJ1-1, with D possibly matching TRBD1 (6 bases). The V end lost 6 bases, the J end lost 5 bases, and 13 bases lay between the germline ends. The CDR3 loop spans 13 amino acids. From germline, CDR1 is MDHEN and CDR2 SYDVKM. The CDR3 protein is CASRKQGGTEAFF. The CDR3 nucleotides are TGTGCCAGCAGAAAACAGGGTGGGACTGAAGCTTTCTTT.

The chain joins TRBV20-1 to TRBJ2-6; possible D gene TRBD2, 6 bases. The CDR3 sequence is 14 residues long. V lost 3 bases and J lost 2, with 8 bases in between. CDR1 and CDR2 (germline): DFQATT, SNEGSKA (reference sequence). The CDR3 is CSASGGPGANVLTF. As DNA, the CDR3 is TGCAGTGCTAGTGGAGGGCCTGGGGCCAACGTCCTGACTTTC.

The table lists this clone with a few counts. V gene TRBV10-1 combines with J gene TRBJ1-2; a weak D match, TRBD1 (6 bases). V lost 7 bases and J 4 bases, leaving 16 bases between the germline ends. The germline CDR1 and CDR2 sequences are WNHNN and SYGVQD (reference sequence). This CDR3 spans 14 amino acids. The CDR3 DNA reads TGCGCCAGCACTAGGGACAACGCGAGCTATGGCTACACCTTC. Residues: CASTRDNASYGYTF.

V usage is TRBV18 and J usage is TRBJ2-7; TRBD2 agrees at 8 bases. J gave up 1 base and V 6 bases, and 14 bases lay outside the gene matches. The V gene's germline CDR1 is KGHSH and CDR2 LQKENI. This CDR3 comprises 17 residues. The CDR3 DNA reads TGTGCCAGCTCTCCTGCTCGGGGTAGCGGGAAGTCCTACGAGCAGTACTTC. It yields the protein CASSPARGSGKSYEQYF.